This T cell receptor (beta chain) was sequenced during a study of cytomegalovirus exposure and HLA in healthy donors. About this clone itself: Its antigen remains unidentified.

Regarding the study as a whole: Clusters of TCRs from the first cohort tended to co-occur in the 90 to 150 validation repertoires (as a later analysis found). Most sequenced TCRs were rare (though some public TCRs occurred in many donors). The study listed approximately 160 cytomegalovirus-associated TCR beta chains.

Germline lookup yields CDR1 MNHNS and CDR2 SASEGT. The junction had 8 bases not matched to a gene; V was cut back by 7 bases and J by 6 bases. This CDR3 is built from 14 residues. Clones were sequenced by immunoSEQ multiplex PCR, and TCRdb holds only the in-frame ones, with some missing. The sample carries hundreds of thousands of clones, roughly 86% recorded once. Sequenced material: PBMCs. The V and J genes are TRBV6-1 and TRBJ1-5, with TRBD1 matching 8 bases. The TCR sequence derives from a woman aged 30 to 39 in good health and CMV-seropositive. The CDR3 bases are TGTGCCAGCACCGGACAGGGAACGGGTCAGCCCCAGCATTTT. Amino acid sequence: CASTGQGTGQPQHF.